The T cell receptor (beta chain) under discussion was sequenced for a study of blood T cell repertoires in COVID-19 (dated by TCRdb to 2020 to 2021). Turning to the overall study: The collaborator samples originated in the United States, Italy and Spain and spanned the acute and convalescent phases of COVID-19. The sample metadata nearly always contained a de-identified subject ID, COVID-19 status, age in years and sex. Subjects who had been exposed to COVID-19, were actively infected with it, or had recovered from it provided the deeply sampled blood TCRbeta repertoires that made up the dataset. A freely available public database, intended as a resource for researchers studying the immune response to SARS-CoV-2, is where the repertoires were released. HLA class I and class II types, where available, came from metadata supplied by the sample provider rather than from assay-based typing. Samples were obtained from the ongoing ImmuneRACE study (first 160 participants) and from over 1,000 subjects provided by 6 global collaborators. The material from the prospective study consisted of cDNA or gDNA derived from T cells, B-cell-depleted T cells, or PBMCs. Results the study describes overall, beyond this receptor: The amount of clinical and demographic metadata varied by source and participant and was provided uncurated.

The CDR1 and CDR2 encoded by the germline V gene are MDHEN and SYDVKM. V is reduced by 2 bases and J by 0 bases, leaving a spacing of 10 bases between them. The CDR3 holds 16 amino acids from the cysteine to the phenylalanine. Only the CDR3 DNA stays, 48 bases, in frame from base 1. Collaborating institutions collected whole blood in K2EDTA tubes following their own protocols. For TCRbeta analysis, collaborators shipped samples in one of three forms: frozen whole blood, isolated PBMCs, or DNA extracted from either of those sample types. TCRbeta CDR3 regions were amplified from genomic DNA by means of the immunoSEQ Assay, a bias-controlled multiplex PCR. The original pipeline was this. Nucleated cell counts per sample were estimated from amplification of reference gene primers within the assay. To quantify the absolute abundance of each unique TCRbeta CDR3 rearrangement, sequence reads were collapsed and filtered. For each sample, productive Simpson clonality was calculated as the square root of Simpson's diversity index across productive rearrangements. In its TCRdb copy, this immuneACCESS table keeps in-frame sequences only and misses some clones. Where compared with another copy, unresolved V genes explain less than half of these, and the others have no known cause. Clone size and V and J calls were adopted from that table, with D and trimming inferred from the DNA. This sample lists over 300,000 clones; around 89% were detected once. The top ten constitute roughly 1.2% of the sample.

On this clone itself: Its antigen remains unidentified. Per-base quality was not reported, and no clone a single base away is much larger than it. The identical CDR3 is also encoded by other nucleotide sequences in the sample.

This sequence uses TRBV28 and TRBJ1-4; the best D guess is TRBD1, with 5 bases matching. The sequenced sample was peripheral blood. The TCR sequence derives from a man aged 40-50 years with acute or convalescent COVID-19. The nucleotide sequence is TGTGCCAGCAGTTTAAGGGGAGGGGCAACTAATGAAAAACTGTTTTTT. This yields the protein CASSLRGGATNEKLFF.